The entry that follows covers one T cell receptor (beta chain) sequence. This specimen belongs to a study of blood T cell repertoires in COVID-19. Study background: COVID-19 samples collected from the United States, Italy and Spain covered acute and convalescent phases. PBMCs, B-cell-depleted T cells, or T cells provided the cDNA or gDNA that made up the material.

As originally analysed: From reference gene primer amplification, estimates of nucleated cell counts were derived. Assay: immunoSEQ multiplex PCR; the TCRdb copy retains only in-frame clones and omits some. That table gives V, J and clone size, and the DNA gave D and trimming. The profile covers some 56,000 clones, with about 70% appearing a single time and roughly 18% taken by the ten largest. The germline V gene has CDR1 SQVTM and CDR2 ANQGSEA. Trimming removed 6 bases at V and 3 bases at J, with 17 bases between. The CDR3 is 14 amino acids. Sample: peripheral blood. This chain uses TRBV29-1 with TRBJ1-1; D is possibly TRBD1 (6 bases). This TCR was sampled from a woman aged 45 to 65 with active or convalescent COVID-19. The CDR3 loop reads CSVQKGGGHTEAFF. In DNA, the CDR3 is TGCAGCGTCCAAAAAGGGGGGGGGCACACTGAAGCTTTCTTT. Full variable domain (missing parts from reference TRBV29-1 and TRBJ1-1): SAVISQKPSRDICQRGTSLTIQCQVDSQVTMMFWYRQQPGQSLTLIATANQGSEATYESGFVIDKFPISRPNLTFSTLTVSNMSPEDSSIYLCSVQKGGGHTEAFFGQGTRLTVV.